The entry that follows covers one TCR beta chain sequence. The source of the sample is a study of blood T cell repertoires in COVID-19. Turning to the study itself: Samples representing acute and convalescent COVID-19 were sourced from the United States, Italy and Spain. PBMCs, B-cell-depleted T cells, or T cells provided the cDNA or gDNA that made up the material.

Germline V gene data show CDR1 as SEHNR and CDR2 as FQNEAQ (reference sequence). V lost 2 bases and J lost 8; bases outside the gene matches: 4. The CDR3 sequence is 15 residues long. In the original processing: Counts of nucleated cells, estimated from reference gene primer amplification, were obtained. Assay: immunoSEQ multiplex PCR; the TCRdb copy retains only in-frame clones and omits some. V and J calls plus clone size are reproduced from that table; the DNA served to infer D and trimming. The data hold 200,000 to 300,000 clones, with 88% observed a single time. V is TRBV7-9 and J is TRBJ1-6, with 9 bases that match TRBD1. This receptor was identified in a man in his fifties or sixties who had recovered from COVID-19. The sequencing sample was made of peripheral blood. For the CDR3, the DNA is TGTGCCAGCAGCTTATTAGGGACAGGGCATTCACCCCTCCACTTT. Its translation: CASSLLGTGHSPLHF.